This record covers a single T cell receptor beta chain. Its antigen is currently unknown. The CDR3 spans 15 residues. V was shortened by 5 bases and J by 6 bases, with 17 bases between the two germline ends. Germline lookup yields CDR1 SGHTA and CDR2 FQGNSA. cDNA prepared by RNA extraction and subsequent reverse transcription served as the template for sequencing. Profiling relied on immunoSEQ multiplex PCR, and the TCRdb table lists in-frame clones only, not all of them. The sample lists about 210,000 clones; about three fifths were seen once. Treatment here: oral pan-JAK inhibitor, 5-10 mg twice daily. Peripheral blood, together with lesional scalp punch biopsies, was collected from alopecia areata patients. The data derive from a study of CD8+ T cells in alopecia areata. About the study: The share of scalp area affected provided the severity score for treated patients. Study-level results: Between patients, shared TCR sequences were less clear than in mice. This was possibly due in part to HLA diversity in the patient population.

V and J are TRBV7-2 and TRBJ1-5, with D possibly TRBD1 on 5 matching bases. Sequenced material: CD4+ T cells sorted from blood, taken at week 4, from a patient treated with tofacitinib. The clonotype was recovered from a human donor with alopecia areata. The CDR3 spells CASSPTEADGQPQHF. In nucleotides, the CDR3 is TGTGCCAGCAGCCCGACAGAGGCGGACGGTCAGCCCCAGCATTTT.